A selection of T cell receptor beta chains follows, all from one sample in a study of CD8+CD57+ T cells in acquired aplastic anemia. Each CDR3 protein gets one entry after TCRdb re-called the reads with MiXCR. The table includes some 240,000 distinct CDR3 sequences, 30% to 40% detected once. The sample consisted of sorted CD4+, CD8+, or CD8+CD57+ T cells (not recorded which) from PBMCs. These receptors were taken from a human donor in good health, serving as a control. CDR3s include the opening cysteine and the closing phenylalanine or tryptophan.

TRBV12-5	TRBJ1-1	CASAPGQGTAEAFF
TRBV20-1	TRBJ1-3	CSASISSGNTIYF
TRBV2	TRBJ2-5	CASSLGQGFETQYF
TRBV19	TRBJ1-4	CASSIGTDQGNEKLFF
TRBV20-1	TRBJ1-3	CSARVAGGSGNTIYF
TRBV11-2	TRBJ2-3	CASSLRPMRDTQYF
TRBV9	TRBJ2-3	CASSVSPTDAQYF
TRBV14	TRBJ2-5	CASSQANQETQYF
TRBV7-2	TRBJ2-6	CASSLGGTGANVLTF
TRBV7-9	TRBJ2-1	CASSLRLSGVGNEQFF
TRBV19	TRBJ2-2	CASSRDGNTGELFF
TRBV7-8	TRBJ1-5	CASSRTGTGIDQPQHF
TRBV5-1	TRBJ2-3	CASSLGAASGTTDTQYF
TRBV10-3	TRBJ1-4	CAISEPPDGNEKLFF
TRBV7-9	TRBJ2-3	CASSADDTQYF
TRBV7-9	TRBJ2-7	CASSLTLPAEQYF
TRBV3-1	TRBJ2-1	CASSFRTSSYNEQFF
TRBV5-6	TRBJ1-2	CASSLGWDYGYTF
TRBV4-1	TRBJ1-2	CASSQESRFYGYTF
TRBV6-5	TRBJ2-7	CASSYSPPRGRYEQYF
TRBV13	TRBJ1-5	CASKEQGGGNQPQHF
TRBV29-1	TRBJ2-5	CSVGRARETQYF
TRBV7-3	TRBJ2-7	CASARQGTDEQYF
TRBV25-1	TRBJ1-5	CASSESVGNNQPQHF
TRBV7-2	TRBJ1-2	CASSRGGRIGNYGYTF
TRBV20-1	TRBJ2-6	CSASDTSGANVLTF
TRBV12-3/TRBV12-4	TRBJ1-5	CASRTNGWNQPQHF
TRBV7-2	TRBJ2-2	CASSFRGWTGELFF
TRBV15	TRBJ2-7	CATSRSPGTATYEQYF
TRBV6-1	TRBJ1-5	CASSEAGPSNQPQHF
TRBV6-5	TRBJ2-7	CTSSYGGSSHEQYF
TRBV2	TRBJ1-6	CASSDDTVNNSPLHF
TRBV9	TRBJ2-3	CASSKLGSGSTDTQYF
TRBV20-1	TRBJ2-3	CSASGDRGRDTQYF
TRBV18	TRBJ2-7	CASSPIIGEQYF
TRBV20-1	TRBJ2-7	CSARMRGGSATYEQHF
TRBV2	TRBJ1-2	CASSEALGFSGYTF
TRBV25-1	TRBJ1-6	CASSSTGESSPLHF
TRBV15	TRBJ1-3	CATSRAGAYGNTIYF
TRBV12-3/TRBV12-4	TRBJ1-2	CASSRQGAGYGYTF